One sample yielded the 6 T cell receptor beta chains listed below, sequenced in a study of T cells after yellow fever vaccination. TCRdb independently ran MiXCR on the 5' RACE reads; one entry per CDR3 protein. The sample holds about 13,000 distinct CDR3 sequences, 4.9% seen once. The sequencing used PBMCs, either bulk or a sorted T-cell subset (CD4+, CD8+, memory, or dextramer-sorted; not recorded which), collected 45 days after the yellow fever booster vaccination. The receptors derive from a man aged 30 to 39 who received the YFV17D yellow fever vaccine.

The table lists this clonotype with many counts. In DNA form, the CDR3 reads TGCAGTGCTAGACCTACTAGCGGGTCCTCCTACAATGAGCAGTTCTTC. Protein product: CSARPTSGSSYNEQFF. The chain joins TRBV20-1 to TRBJ2-1, with 9 bases lining up with TRBD2. The germline CDR1 and CDR2 sequences are DFQATT and SNEGSKA (reference sequence). The CDR3 has 16 amino acids. Trimming removed 2 bases from V and 0 bases from J; junction bases left unmatched: 5.

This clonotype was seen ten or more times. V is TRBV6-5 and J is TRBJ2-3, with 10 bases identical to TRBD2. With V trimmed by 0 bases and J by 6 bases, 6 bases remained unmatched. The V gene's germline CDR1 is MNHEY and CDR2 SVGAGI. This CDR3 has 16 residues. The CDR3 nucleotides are TGTGCCAGCAGTTACTCAGGAGCGGGGGGGGCCGATACGCAGTATTTT. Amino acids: CASSYSGAGGADTQYF.

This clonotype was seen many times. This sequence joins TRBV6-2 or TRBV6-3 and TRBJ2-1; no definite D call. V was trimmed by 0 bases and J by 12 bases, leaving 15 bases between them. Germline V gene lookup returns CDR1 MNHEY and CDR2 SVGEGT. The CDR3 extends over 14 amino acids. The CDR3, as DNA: TGTGCCAGCAGTTACTCGAGCAATTACCTTGTGCAGTTCTTC. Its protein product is CASSYSSNYLVQFF.

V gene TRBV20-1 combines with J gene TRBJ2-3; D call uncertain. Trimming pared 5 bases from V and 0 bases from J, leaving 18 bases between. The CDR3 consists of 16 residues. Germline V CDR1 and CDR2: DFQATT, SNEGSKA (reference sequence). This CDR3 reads CSAGVGVRPSTDTQYF. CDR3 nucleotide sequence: TGCAGTGCTGGAGTAGGAGTCCGACCTAGCACAGATACGCAGTATTTT.

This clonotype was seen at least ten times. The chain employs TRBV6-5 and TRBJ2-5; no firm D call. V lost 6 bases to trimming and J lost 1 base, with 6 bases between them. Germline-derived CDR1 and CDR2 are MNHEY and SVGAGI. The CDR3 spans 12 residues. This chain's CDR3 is CASSPSQETQYF. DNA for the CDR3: TGTGCCAGCAGCCCCTCCCAAGAGACCCAGTACTTC.

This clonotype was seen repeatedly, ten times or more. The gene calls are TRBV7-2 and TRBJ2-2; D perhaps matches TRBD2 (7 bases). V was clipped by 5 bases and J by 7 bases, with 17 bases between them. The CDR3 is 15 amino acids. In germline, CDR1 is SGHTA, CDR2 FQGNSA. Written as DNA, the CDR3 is TGTGCCAGCAGCCGCGACGGGGGGCCCAGCGGGGAGCTGTTTTTT. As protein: CASSRDGGPSGELFF.